These 8 T cell receptor beta chains share one sample of origin, sequenced in a study of blood T cell repertoires in COVID-19 (dated by TCRdb to about 2020). The library was produced with the immunoSEQ multiplex PCR assay. In its TCRdb copy, this immuneACCESS table keeps in-frame sequences only and misses some clones. Where compared with another copy, unresolved V genes explain less than half of these, and the others have no known cause. The sample contains around 300,000 clones, approximately 91% of them found a single time. The ten biggest clones cover 9% to 9.5% of the sample. Sequenced sample: peripheral blood. These receptors were taken from a man between 18 and 35 years old with active or convalescent COVID-19.

The CDR3 loop is CASSYGLAGGPGELFF. The CDR3 DNA reads as TGTGCCAGCAGTTACGGGCTAGCGGGGGGGCCCGGGGAGCTGTTTTTT. The chain joins TRBV6-5 to TRBJ2-2, with 12 bases lining up with TRBD2. Germline CDR1 and CDR2: MNHEY and SVGAGI. The CDR3 contains 16 residues. Trimming took 2 bases from V and 6 from J; bases not matched to a gene: 4.

CDR3 DNA sequence: TGTGCCAGTAGTCGGGGGGTCCAGAATGAAGCTTTCTTT. Translation: CASSRGVQNEAFF. The V gene is TRBV19, the J gene TRBJ1-1, with D perhaps TRBD1 (5 bases). CDR3 length: 13 amino acids. Germline V gives CDR1 LNHDA, CDR2 SQIVND (reference sequence). The V end lost 5 bases, the J end lost 7 bases, and 14 bases lay between the germline ends.

The chain couples TRBV19 to TRBJ2-7; 9 bases align to TRBD1. The CDR3 extends over 17 amino acids. The J segment lost 3 bases and the V segment lost 1 base, leaving 10 bases of the junction unmatched. The germline gives CDR1 LNHDA, CDR2 SQIVND (reference sequence). CDR3 sequence (DNA): TGTGCCAGTAGTATAGGGGGCGGCGGACAGGGGTTCTACGAGCAGTACTTC. This gives the protein CASSIGGGGQGFYEQYF.

The chain recombines TRBV20-1 with TRBJ1-1; TRBD1 matches at 9 bases. This CDR3 spans 11 amino acids. CDR1 is DFQATT and CDR2 is SNEGSKA in the germline V gene (reference sequence). The V segment lost 3 bases and the J segment 10 bases; nucleotides outside the gene matches: 3. The CDR3 spells CSASNRGRAFF. The CDR3 DNA reads as TGCAGTGCTAGCAACAGGGGGCGAGCTTTCTTT.

The rearrangement uses TRBV18 and TRBJ1-2, with 7 bases that match TRBD1. V lost 5 bases, J lost 1 base, and 4 bases stayed unmatched. CDR1 and CDR2 (germline): KGHSH, LQKENI. There are 14 residues in the CDR3. In DNA, the CDR3 is TGTGCCAGCTCATCCGGACAGGATAACTATGGCTACACCTTC. Translation: CASSSGQDNYGYTF.

In its sample, this clone was seen once. V gene TRBV3-1 (or the pseudogene TRBV3-2) combines with J gene TRBJ2-2; possible D gene TRBD2, 6 bases. This CDR3 has 15 residues. The V gene's germline CDR1 is LGHDT and CDR2 YNNKEL (reference sequence). Trimming stripped 4 bases from V and 2 bases from J, with 11 bases between. CDR3 amino acids: CASSPGGANTGELFF. CDR3 bases: TGTGCCAGCAGCCCAGGAGGGGCCAACACCGGGGAGCTGTTTTTT.

This chain connects TRBV19 to TRBJ2-7; TRBD2 is a possible D gene (5 bases). Germline V gene sequence: CDR1 LNHDA, CDR2 SQIVND (reference sequence). The CDR3 totals 12 residues. The V gene lost 3 bases and the J gene lost 4 bases, with 7 bases spanning the gap. The CDR3 here is CASSIGGYEQYF. In nucleotides, the CDR3 is TGTGCCAGTAGTATTGGAGGTTACGAGCAGTACTTC.

The rearrangement uses TRBV3-1 (or the pseudogene TRBV3-2) and TRBJ2-6, with TRBD2 matching 14 bases. The V and J ends lost 4 bases and 2 bases, in that order; junction bases with no gene match: 1. Germline CDR1 LGHDT, CDR2 YNNKEL (reference sequence). The CDR3 consists of 17 residues. The chain's CDR3 is CASSPGLAGAGANVLTF. In DNA, the CDR3 is TGTGCCAGCAGCCCGGGACTAGCGGGGGCTGGGGCCAACGTCCTGACTTTC.